This T cell receptor beta chain was sequenced during a study of shared clonotypes between healthy human individuals. Study in general: Every donor yielded three CD4 naive, three CD4 memory, two CD8 naive and one CD8 memory plate.

The germline CDR1 and CDR2 sequences are MDHEN and SYDVKM. There are 14 residues in the CDR3. V dropped 6 bases and J dropped 6; count of bases not matched to a gene: 10. Naive CD4+ cells were CD45RA-selected; the remaining cells were memory. Study-wide findings and caveats: With a handful of donors compared, around 5% of naive CD4 clonotypes were shared.

Each PCR replicate from the sorted subsets contained around 0.2 ug DNA, which is about 30,000 T cell genomes. Repertoires were generated with immunoSEQ multiplex PCR, while TCRdb's copy carries only in-frame clones and drops some. The table lists some 980,000 clones, over 75% of them singletons. Details on this clone: What it recognizes is unknown.

Sequencing was carried out using memory CD4+ T cells sorted from blood. Stated subset: CD45RA-negative fraction. This clonotype was obtained from a young man in good health. The chain links TRBV28 to TRBJ2-7; TRBD1 agrees at 8 bases. The CDR3 DNA is TGTGCCAGCAGCCCCGGACAGGGTAAGGGCGAGCAGTACTTC. It specifies CASSPGQGKGEQYF.